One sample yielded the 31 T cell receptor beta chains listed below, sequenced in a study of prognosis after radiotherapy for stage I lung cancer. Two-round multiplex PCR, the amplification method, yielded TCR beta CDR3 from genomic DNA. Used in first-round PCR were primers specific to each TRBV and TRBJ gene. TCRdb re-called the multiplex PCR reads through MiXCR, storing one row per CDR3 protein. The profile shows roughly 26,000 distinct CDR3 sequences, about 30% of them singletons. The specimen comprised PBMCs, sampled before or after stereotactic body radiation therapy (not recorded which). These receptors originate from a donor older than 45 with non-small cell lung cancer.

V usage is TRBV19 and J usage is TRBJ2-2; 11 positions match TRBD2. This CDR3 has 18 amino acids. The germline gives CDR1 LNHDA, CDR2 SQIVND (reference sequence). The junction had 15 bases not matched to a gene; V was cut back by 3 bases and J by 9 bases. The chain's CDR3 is CASSMGPGLAVVPWELFF. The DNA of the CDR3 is TGTGCCAGTAGTATGGGGCCGGGACTAGCGGTAGTCCCCTGGGAGCTGTTTTTT. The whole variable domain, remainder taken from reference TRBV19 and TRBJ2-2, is DGGITQSPKYLFRKEGQNVTLSCEQNLNHDAMYWYRQDPGQGLRLIYYSQIVNDFQKGDIAEGYSVSREKKESFPLTVTSAQKNPTAFYLCASSMGPGLAVVPWELFFGEGSRLTVL.

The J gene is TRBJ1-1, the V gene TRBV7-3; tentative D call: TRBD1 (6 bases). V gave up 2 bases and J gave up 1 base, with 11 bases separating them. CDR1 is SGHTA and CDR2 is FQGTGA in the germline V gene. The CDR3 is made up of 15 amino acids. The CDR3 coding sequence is TGTGCCAGCAGCTTACATGGGGGCCCGAACACTGAAGCTTTCTTT. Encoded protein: CASSLHGGPNTEAFF. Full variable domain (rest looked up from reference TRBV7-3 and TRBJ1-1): GAGVSQTPSNKVTEKGKYVELRCDPISGHTALYWYRQSLGQGPEFLIYFQGTGAADDSGLPNDRFFAVRPEGSVSTLKIQRTERGDSAVYLCASSLHGGPNTEAFFGQGTRLTVV.

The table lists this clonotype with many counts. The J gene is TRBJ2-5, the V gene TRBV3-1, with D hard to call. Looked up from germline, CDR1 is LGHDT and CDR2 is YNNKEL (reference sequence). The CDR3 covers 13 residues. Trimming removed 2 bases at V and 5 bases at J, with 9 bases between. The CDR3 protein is CASSQWLVETQYF. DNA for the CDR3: TGTGCCAGCAGCCAATGGCTAGTTGAGACCCAGTACTTC.

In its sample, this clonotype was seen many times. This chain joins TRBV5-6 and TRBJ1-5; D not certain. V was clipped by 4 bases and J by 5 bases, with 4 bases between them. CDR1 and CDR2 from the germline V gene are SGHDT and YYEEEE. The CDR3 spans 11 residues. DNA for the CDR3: TGTGCCAGCAGCCGAGATCAGCCCCAGCATTTT. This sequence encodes CASSRDQPQHF. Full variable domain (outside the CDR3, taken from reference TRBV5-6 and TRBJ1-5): DAGVTQSPTHLIKTRGQQVTLRCSPKSGHDTVSWYQQALGQGPQFIFQYYEEEERQRGNFPDRFSGHQFPNYSSELNVNALLLGDSALYLCASSRDQPQHFGDGTRLSIL.

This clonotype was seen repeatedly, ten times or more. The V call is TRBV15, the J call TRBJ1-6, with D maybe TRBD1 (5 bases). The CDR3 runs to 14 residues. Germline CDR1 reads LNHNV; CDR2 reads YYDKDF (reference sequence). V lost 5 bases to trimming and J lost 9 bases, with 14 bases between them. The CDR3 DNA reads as TGTGCCACCAGCCCCGGGGGTAGGGCTTCACCCCTCCACTTT. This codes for CATSPGGRASPLHF.

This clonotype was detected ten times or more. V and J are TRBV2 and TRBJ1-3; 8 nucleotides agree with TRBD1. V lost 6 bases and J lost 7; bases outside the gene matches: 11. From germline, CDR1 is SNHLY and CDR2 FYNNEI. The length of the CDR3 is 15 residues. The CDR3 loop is CASSPGQGARNTIYF. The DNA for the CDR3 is TGTGCCAGCAGCCCCGGGCAGGGGGCAAGGAACACCATATATTTT. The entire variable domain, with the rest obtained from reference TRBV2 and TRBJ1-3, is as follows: EPEVTQTPSHQVTQMGQEVILRCVPISNHLYFYWYRQILGQKVEFLVSFYNNEISEKSEIFDDQFSVERPDGSNFTLKIRSTKLEDSAMYFCASSPGQGARNTIYFGEGSWLTVV.

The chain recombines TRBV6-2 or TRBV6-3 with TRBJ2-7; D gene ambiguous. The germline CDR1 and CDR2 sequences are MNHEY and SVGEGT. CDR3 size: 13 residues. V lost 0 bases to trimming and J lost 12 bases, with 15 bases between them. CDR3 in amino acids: CASSYSTSYDRYF. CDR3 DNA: TGTGCCAGCAGTTACTCGACCTCCTACGATCGGTACTTC.

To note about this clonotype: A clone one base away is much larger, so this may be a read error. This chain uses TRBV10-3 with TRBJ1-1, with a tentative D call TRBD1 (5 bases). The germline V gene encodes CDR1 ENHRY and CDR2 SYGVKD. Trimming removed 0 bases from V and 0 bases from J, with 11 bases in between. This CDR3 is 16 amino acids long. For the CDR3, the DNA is TGTGCCATCAGTGAGTCTAGGGGCATCTTGAACACTGAAGCTTTCTTT. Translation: CAISESRGILNTEAFF.

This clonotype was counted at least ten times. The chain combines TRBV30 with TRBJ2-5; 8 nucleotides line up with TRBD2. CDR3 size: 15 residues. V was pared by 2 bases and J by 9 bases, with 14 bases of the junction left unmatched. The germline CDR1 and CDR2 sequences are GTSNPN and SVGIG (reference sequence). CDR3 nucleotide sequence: TGTGCCTGGAGTAAGGGTAGCGGGGCCTTGAGGCCCCAGTACTTC. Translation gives CAWSKGSGALRPQYF. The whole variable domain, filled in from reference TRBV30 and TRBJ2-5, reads SQTIHQWPATLVQPVGSPLSLECTVEGTSNPNLYWYRQAAGRGLQLLFYSVGIGQISSEVPQNLSASRPQDRQFILSSKKLLLSDSGFYLCAWSKGSGALRPQYFGPGTRLLVL.

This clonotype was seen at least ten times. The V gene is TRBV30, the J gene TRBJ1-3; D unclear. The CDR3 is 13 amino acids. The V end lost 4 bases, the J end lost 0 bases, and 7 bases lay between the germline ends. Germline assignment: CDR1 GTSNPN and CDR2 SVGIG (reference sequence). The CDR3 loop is CAWTGDSGNTIYF. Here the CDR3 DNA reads TGTGCCTGGACTGGGGACTCTGGAAACACCATATATTTT.

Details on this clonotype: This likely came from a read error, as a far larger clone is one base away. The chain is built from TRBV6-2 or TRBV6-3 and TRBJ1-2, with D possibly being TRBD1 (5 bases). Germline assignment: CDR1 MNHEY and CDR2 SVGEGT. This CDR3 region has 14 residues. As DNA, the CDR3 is TGTGCCACTATTCAGGGAACCCCTAACTATGTCTACACCTTC. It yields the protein CATIQGTPNYVYTF.

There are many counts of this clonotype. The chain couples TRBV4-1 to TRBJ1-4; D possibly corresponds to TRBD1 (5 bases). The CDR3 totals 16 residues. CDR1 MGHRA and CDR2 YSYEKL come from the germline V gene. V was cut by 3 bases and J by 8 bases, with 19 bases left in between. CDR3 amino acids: CASSHPSGGTREKLFF. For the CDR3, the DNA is TGCGCCAGCAGCCACCCAAGTGGAGGGACTAGGGAAAAACTGTTTTTT.

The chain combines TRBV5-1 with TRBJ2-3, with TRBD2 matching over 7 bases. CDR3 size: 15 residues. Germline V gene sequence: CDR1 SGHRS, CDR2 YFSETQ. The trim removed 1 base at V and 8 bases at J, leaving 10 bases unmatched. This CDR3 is CASSLKGVVAGTQYF. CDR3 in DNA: TGCGCCAGCAGCTTGAAGGGCGTTGTAGCGGGTACGCAGTATTTT.

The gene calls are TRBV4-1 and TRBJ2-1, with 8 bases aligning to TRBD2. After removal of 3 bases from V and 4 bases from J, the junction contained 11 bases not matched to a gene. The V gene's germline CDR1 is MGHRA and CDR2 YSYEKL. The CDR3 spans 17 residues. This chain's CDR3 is CASSHPVSGSRYNEQFF. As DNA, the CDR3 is TGCGCCAGCAGCCACCCCGTCAGCGGGAGTAGATACAATGAGCAGTTCTTC.

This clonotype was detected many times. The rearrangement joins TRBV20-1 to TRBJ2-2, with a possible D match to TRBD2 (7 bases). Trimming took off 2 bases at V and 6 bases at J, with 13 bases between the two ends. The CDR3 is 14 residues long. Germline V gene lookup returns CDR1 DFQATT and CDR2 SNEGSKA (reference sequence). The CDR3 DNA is TGCAGTGCTAGACTCAGGGAGGGGGCCGGGGAGCTGTTTTTT. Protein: CSARLREGAGELFF.

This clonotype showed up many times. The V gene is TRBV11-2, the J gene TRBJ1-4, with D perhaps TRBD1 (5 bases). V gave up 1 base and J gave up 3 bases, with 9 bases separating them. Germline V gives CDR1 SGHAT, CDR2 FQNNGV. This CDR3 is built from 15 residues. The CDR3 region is CASSLGGAANEKLFF. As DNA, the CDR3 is TGTGCCAGCAGCTTAGGTGGGGCAGCTAATGAAAAACTGTTTTTT.

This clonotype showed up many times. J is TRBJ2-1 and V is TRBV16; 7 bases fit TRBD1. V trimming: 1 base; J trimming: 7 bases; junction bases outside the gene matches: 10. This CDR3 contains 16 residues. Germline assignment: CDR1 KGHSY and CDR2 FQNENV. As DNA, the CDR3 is TGTGCCAGCAGCCAATTCCAGACAGGGTCGAAGAATGAGCAGTTCTTC. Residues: CASSQFQTGSKNEQFF.

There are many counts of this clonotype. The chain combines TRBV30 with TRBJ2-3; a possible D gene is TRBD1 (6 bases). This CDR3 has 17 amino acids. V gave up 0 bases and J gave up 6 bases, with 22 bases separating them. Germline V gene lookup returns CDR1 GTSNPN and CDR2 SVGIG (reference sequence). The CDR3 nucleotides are TGTGCCTGGAGTGTCAGATCAGGGCATACCACAGGGGATACGCAGTATTTT. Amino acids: CAWSVRSGHTTGDTQYF.

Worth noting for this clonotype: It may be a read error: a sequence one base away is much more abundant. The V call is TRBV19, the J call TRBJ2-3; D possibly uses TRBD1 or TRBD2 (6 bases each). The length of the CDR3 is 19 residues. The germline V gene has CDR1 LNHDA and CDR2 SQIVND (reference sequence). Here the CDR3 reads CASSPDYGTGTTSTYTQYF. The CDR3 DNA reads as TGTGCCAGTAGTCCAGATTACGGGACTGGGACAACTAGCACATATACGCAGTATTTT.

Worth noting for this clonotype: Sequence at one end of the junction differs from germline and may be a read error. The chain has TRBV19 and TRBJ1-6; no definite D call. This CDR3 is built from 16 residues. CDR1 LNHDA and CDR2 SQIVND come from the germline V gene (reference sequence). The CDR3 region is CAGSINRAGGNSPLHF. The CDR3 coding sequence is TGTGCCGGTAGTATAAACCGTGCAGGTGGTAATTCACCCCTCCACTTT.

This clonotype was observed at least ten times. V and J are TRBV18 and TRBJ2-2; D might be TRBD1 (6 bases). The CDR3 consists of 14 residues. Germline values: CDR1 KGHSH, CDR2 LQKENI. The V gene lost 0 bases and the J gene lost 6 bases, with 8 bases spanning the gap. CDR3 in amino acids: CASSPPRGSGELFF. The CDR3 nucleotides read TGTGCCAGCTCACCACCCAGGGGATCCGGGGAGCTGTTTTTT.

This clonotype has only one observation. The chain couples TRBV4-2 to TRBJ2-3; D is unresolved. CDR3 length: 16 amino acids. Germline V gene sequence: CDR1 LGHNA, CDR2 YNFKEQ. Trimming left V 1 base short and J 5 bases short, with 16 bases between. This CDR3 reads CASSQAATSVGDTQYF. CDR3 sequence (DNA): TGTGCCAGCAGCCAAGCGGCCACATCCGTGGGAGATACGCAGTATTTT.

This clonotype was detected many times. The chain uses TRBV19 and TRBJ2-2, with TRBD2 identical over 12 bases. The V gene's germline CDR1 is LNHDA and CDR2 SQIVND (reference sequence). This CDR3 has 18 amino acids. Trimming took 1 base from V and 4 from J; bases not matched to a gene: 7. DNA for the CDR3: TGTGCCAGTAGTATAGCAGGGCTAGCGGGGGGGCCCACCGGGGAGCTGTTTTTT. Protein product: CASSIAGLAGGPTGELFF.

CDR3: CASSHRLAEAYEQYF. DNA of the CDR3: TGCGCCAGCAGCCATCGACTAGCGGAAGCCTACGAGCAGTACTTC. The chain has TRBV4-3 and TRBJ2-7; TRBD2 matches 9 bases. Germline values: CDR1 LGHNA, CDR2 YSLEER. V was clipped by 3 bases and J by 2 bases; unmatched bases: 5. This CDR3 is 15 amino acids long.

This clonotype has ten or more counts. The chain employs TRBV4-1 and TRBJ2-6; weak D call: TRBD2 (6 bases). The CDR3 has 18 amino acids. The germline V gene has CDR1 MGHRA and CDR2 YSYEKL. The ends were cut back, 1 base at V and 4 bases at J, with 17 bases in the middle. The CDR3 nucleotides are TGCGCCAGCAGCCAAGGGAGGGATGCTAATATAGGGGCCAACGTCCTGACTTTC. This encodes CASSQGRDANIGANVLTF.

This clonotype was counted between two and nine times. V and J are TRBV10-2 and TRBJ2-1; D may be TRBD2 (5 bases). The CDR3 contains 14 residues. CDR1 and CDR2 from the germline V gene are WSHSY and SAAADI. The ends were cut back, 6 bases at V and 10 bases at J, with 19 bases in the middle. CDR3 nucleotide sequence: TGCGCCAGCAGCAACGGGATGGGGTTGAGGGAGCAGTTCTTC. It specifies CASSNGMGLREQFF.

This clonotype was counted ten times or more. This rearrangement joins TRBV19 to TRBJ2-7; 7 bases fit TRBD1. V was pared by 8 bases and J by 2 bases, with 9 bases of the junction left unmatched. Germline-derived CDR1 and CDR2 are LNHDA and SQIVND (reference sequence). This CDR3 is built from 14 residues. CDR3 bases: TGTGCCAGTGGCCCCGGACAGGTAACCTACGAGCAGTACTTC. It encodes CASGPGQVTYEQYF.

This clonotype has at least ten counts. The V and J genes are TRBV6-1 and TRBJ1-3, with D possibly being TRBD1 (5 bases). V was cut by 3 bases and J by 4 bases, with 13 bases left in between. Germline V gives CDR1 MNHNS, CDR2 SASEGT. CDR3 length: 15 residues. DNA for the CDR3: TGTGCCAGCAGTGACGGGACTTATTCCGGAAACACCATATATTTT. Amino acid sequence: CASSDGTYSGNTIYF.

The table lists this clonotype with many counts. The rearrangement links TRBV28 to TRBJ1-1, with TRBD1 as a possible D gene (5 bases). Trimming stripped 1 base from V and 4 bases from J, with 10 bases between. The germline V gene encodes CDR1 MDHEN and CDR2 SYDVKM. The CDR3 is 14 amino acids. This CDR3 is CASSLSGGGTEAFF. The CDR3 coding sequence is TGTGCCAGCAGTTTATCCGGGGGTGGCACTGAAGCTTTCTTT.

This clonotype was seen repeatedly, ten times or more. The CDR3 bases are TGCAGTGCTGAATCGTTTGGGAGGGCGTATAGCAATCAGCCCCAGCATTTT. Translation gives CSAESFGRAYSNQPQHF. The chain couples TRBV20-1 to TRBJ1-5, with no clear D. The CDR3 runs to 17 residues. The germline V gene encodes CDR1 DFQATT and CDR2 SNEGSKA (reference sequence). V was cut by 5 bases and J by 0 bases, with 20 bases left in between.

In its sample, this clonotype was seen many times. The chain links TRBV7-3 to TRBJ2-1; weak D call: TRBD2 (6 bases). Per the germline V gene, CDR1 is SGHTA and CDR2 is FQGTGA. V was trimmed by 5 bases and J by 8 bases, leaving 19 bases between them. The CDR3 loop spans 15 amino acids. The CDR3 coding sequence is TGTGCCAGCAGCGTCGAGGGGAGCGGGTACTATGAGCAGTTCTTC. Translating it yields CASSVEGSGYYEQFF.